This TCR beta chain was sequenced for a study of blood T cell repertoires in COVID-19 (dated by TCRdb to 2018 to 2020). Regarding the study in general: Samples covering the acute and convalescent phases of COVID-19 were provided by collaborators in the United States, Italy and Spain. Where HLA class I and class II types were available, the types were taken from metadata supplied by the sample provider, not from assay-based typing. The dataset comprised deeply sampled blood TCRbeta repertoires from subjects exposed to, actively infected with, or recovered from COVID-19. The repertoires were released in a freely available public database intended as a resource for research on the immune response to SARS-CoV-2. Samples were obtained from the ongoing ImmuneRACE study (first 160 participants) and from about 1,300 subjects provided by 6 global collaborators. The sample metadata nearly always contained a de-identified subject ID, COVID-19 status, age in years and sex. The prospective study material was composed of cDNA or gDNA derived from T cells, B-cell-depleted T cells, or PBMCs.

Study-wide conclusions, independent of this receptor: The amount of clinical and demographic metadata varied by source and participant and was provided uncurated.

A few counts support this clone. Its cognate antigen has yet to be identified. Base qualities were left out, and no much larger clone turns up one base away. TCRbeta CDR3 regions were amplified from genomic DNA using the immunoSEQ Assay, a bias-controlled multiplex PCR. Per the original workflow: Within the assay, amplification of reference gene primers was used to estimate how many nucleated cells each sample contained. Sequence reads were collapsed and filtered to measure the absolute abundance of every unique TCRbeta CDR3 rearrangement. Productive Simpson clonality was computed per sample as the square root of Simpson's diversity index over productive rearrangements. The table was pulled from immuneACCESS by TCRdb, which kept in-frame rearrangements only. Such tables lose some clones; where checked, under half of the loss comes from unresolved V genes, and the rest has no known cause. The D gene and trimming were derived from the DNA, and the V and J assignments and clone size from that table. Recorded for this sample are about 310,000 clones; 80% to 90% of them occurred a single time. 1% of the sample is taken by the ten largest.

Collaborating institutions collected whole blood in K2EDTA tubes following their own protocols. For TCRbeta analysis, collaborators shipped samples in one of three forms: frozen whole blood, isolated PBMCs, or DNA extracted from either of those sample types. The CDR3 has 15 amino acids, counting the end cysteine and phenylalanine. Left in the record is the CDR3 DNA by itself, 45 bases read in frame from the first base. Cut back by 4 bases and 2 bases, the V and J ends lie 11 bases apart. CDR1 KGHDR and CDR2 SFDVKD are derived from the germline V gene. What was sequenced was peripheral blood. The chain is encoded by TRBV24-1 joined to TRBJ1-3, and the D gene may be TRBD1, 5 bases matching. The sequence was obtained from a man in his fifties with active or convalescent COVID-19. CDR3 reads: CATSDSQDAGNTIYF. The DNA sequence is TGTGCCACCAGTGACTCACAGGATGCTGGAAACACCATATATTTT.